These 17 T cell receptor beta chains were sequenced from one sample in a study of blood T cell repertoires in COVID-19. Profiling relied on immunoSEQ multiplex PCR, and the TCRdb table lists in-frame clones only, not all of them. The sample yields some 250,000 clones, around 83% seen once. Sequencing was done on a sample of peripheral blood. The receptors originated from an elderly man with acute or convalescent COVID-19.

This clone was found a few times. V gene TRBV27 combines with J gene TRBJ2-2; the D gene is possibly TRBD1 (6 bases). The CDR3 totals 15 residues. CDR1 is MNHEY, CDR2 SMNVEV, per germline (reference sequence). V was shortened by 7 bases and J by 0 bases, with 12 bases between the two germline ends. For the CDR3, the DNA is TGTGCCAGCACCTCACAGGGATCGAACACCGGGGAGCTGTTTTTT. Translated: CASTSQGSNTGELFF.

This clone was counted a few times. The chain carries TRBV30 and TRBJ1-5; D ambiguous. Germline loops: CDR1 GTSNPN, CDR2 SVGIG (reference sequence). The CDR3 is made up of 15 amino acids. V gave up 0 bases and J gave up 6 bases, with 15 bases separating them. This CDR3 reads CAWSVSGFGGQPQHF. DNA of the CDR3: TGTGCCTGGAGTGTATCTGGATTTGGCGGTCAGCCCCAGCATTTT.

This chain uses TRBV4-1 with TRBJ2-3, with TRBD2 matching 13 bases. The CDR3 runs 16 residues. Trimming cost V 4 bases and J 1 base; bases outside gene matches: 2. Germline assignment: CDR1 MGHRA and CDR2 YSYEKL. The CDR3 protein is CASSRTSGGGTDTQYF. The CDR3, as DNA: TGCGCCAGCAGCCGAACTAGCGGGGGGGGCACAGATACGCAGTATTTT.

The sample holds one count of this clone. The CDR3: CASSYSSGDLSYEQYF. Here the CDR3 DNA reads TGTGCCAGCAGTTACTCGTCCGGGGATCTCTCCTACGAGCAGTACTTC. This chain uses TRBV6-5 with TRBJ2-7, with a weak D call TRBD2 (5 bases). The length of the CDR3 is 16 residues. Germline V lookup: CDR1 MNHEY, CDR2 SVGAGI. V gave up 0 bases and J gave up 0 bases, with 12 bases separating them.

The rearrangement links TRBV6-5 to TRBJ2-7; TRBD1 aligns across 9 bases. J was trimmed by 0 bases and V by 8 bases; bases with no gene match: 8. Germline CDR1 reads MNHEY; CDR2 reads SVGAGI. The CDR3 totals 15 residues. CDR3 bases: TGTGCCAGCGGGGGACAGGGTAAAAGCTCCTACGAGCAGTACTTC. This translates into CASGGQGKSSYEQYF.

This chain links TRBV6-4 with TRBJ2-7, with TRBD2 as a possible D gene (5 bases). The germline gives CDR1 MRHNA, CDR2 SNTAGT. This CDR3 spans 14 amino acids. Trimming removed 10 bases from V and 4 bases from J, with 20 bases in between. The CDR3 DNA reads as TGTGCCAACCCCGGGGATGGCTTTGGGTACGAGCAGTACTTC. Translating gives CANPGDGFGYEQYF.

This chain uses TRBV5-5 with TRBJ2-3; 9 bases fit TRBD2. CDR3 length: 17 residues. Looked up from germline, CDR1 is SGHKS and CDR2 is YYEKEE (reference sequence). J gave up 5 bases and V 4 bases, and 14 bases lay outside the gene matches. Written as DNA, the CDR3 is TGTGCCAGCAGCCCACCACGACCGGGACTAGCAGAAGATACGCAGTATTTT. Residues: CASSPPRPGLAEDTQYF.

This chain uses TRBV28 with TRBJ1-2, with 12 positions matching TRBD1. The length of the CDR3 is 14 residues. The germline gives CDR1 MDHEN, CDR2 SYDVKM. The junction had 1 base not matched to a gene; V was cut back by 3 bases and J by 5 bases. CDR3 bases: TGTGCCAGCAGTTTGGGACAGGGGGCTTATGGCTACACCTTC. It translates to CASSLGQGAYGYTF.

The rearrangement links TRBV18 to TRBJ1-4; TRBD1 matches 10 bases. CDR3 length: 15 amino acids. V lost 3 bases, J lost 7 bases, and 5 bases stayed unmatched. CDR1 and CDR2 from the germline V gene are KGHSH and LQKENI. CDR3 loop: CASSPSGTGVEKLFF. The CDR3 DNA follows: TGTGCCAGCTCACCTTCCGGGACAGGGGTTGAAAAACTGTTTTTT.

The genes are TRBV5-1 and TRBJ1-2; TRBD1 is a possible D gene (6 bases). The germline V gene has CDR1 SGHRS and CDR2 YFSETQ. The V and J ends lost 4 bases and 7 bases respectively, with 11 bases between them. The CDR3 spans 12 residues. The CDR3 nucleotides are TGCGCCAGCAGCCCCCAGGGGAGTGGCTACACCTTC. Protein sequence: CASSPQGSGYTF.

The J gene is TRBJ1-5, the V gene TRBV5-1; the D gene is possibly TRBD1 (5 bases). Trimming removed 4 bases from V and 7 bases from J, with 15 bases in between. The CDR3 spans 14 residues. Germline V gene data show CDR1 as SGHRS and CDR2 as YFSETQ. DNA of the CDR3: TGCGCCAGCAGCCTGGGGGGTGACAGACAGCCCCAGCATTTT. It is translated as CASSLGGDRQPQHF. The full variable domain, its missing parts supplied by reference TRBV5-1 and TRBJ1-5, is KAGVTQTPRYLIKTRGQQVTLSCSPISGHRSVSWYQQTPGQGLQFLFEYFSETQRNKGNFPGRFSGRQFSNSRSEMNVSTLELGDSALYLCASSLGGDRQPQHFGDGTRLSIL.

With respect to this clone: The same CDR3 can be traced to other DNA sequences in this sample. CDR3 sequence reads: CASSLGTGGPYEQYF. CDR3 bases: TGCGCCAGCAGCTTGGGAACGGGAGGGCCATACGAGCAGTACTTC. The gene calls are TRBV5-1 and TRBJ2-7; TRBD2 matches 8 bases. Trimming cost V 0 bases and J 4 bases; bases outside gene matches: 6. CDR1 SGHRS and CDR2 YFSETQ come from the germline V gene. This CDR3 has 15 residues.

This clone was picked up one time. The chain links TRBV11-2 to TRBJ2-1; TRBD1 aligns across 9 bases. The V and J ends lost 3 bases and 4 bases, in that order; junction bases with no gene match: 4. This CDR3 contains 15 residues. Germline CDR1 SGHAT, CDR2 FQNNGV. This chain's CDR3 is CASSFGTGTYNEQFF. The CDR3 DNA sequence: TGTGCCAGCAGCTTCGGGACAGGGACGTACAATGAGCAGTTCTTC.

About this clone itself: Other DNA sequences of this sample code for an identical CDR3. The V and J genes are TRBV11-2 and TRBJ1-2; possible D gene TRBD1, 5 bases. CDR1 is SGHAT, CDR2 FQNNGV, per germline. The CDR3 consists of 15 residues. Trimming pared 1 base from V and 2 bases from J, leaving 11 bases between. CDR3 DNA sequence: TGTGCCAGCAGCTTAGTAAGGGGTTGGAACTATGGCTACACCTTC. Protein sequence: CASSLVRGWNYGYTF.

The sample holds a few counts of this clone. The chain joins TRBV27 to TRBJ1-6, with TRBD1 matching over 7 bases. The CDR3 has 14 amino acids. The germline V gene encodes CDR1 MNHEY and CDR2 SMNVEV (reference sequence). Trimming took 7 bases from V and 11 from J; bases not matched to a gene: 11. CDR3 amino acids: CASTRQGSLAPLHF. The CDR3 bases are TGTGCCAGCACCCGACAGGGTTCACTTGCACCCCTCCACTTT.

This chain connects TRBV19 to TRBJ1-4, with 9 bases fitting TRBD1. The CDR3 length is 15 residues. In germline, CDR1 is LNHDA, CDR2 SQIVND (reference sequence). V lost 3 bases and J lost 5; bases outside the gene matches: 4. Written as DNA, the CDR3 is TGTGCCAGTAGTATGAGGGACAGGGCGAATGAAAAACTGTTTTTT. This codes for CASSMRDRANEKLFF. Combining the CDR3 with reference TRBV19 and TRBJ1-4 gives the whole variable domain DGGITQSPKYLFRKEGQNVTLSCEQNLNHDAMYWYRQDPGQGLRLIYYSQIVNDFQKGDIAEGYSVSREKKESFPLTVTSAQKNPTAFYLCASSMRDRANEKLFFGSGTQLSVL.

The chain employs TRBV28 and TRBJ2-5, with 13 bases aligning to TRBD2. Looked up from germline, CDR1 is MDHEN and CDR2 is SYDVKM. Trimming removed 6 bases from V and 6 bases from J; junction bases left unmatched: 7. The CDR3 length is 15 residues. This chain's CDR3 is CASRPTSGRSKTQYF. CDR3 bases: TGTGCCAGCAGGCCGACTAGCGGGAGGAGTAAGACCCAGTACTTC.